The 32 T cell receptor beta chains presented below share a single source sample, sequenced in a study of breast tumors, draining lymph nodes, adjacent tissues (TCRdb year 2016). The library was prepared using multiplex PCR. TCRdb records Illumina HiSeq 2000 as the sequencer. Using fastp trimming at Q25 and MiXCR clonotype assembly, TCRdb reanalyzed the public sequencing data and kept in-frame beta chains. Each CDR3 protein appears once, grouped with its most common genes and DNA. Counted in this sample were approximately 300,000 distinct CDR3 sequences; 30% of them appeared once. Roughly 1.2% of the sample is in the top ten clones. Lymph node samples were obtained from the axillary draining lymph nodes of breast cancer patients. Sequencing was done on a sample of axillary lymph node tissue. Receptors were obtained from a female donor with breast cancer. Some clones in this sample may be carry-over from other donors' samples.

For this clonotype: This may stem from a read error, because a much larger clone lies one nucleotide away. CDR3 sequence reads: CASSVEGNEQFF. CDR3 DNA: TGTGCCAGCAGCGTAGAGGGCAATGAGCAGTTCTTC. V usage is TRBV9 and J usage is TRBJ2-1; D call uncertain. The CDR3 runs 12 residues. V lost 0 bases to trimming and J lost 6 bases, with 4 bases between them. Germline V gene data show CDR1 as SGDLS and CDR2 as YYNGEE.

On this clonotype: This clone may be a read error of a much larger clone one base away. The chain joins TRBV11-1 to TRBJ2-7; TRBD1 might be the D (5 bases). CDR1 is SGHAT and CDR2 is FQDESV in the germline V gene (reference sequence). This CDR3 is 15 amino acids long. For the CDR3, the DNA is TGCGCCAGCAGCCCATCCAGGGTTTCTGTCGACGAGCAGTACTTC. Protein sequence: CASSPSRVSVDEQYF.

This chain's CDR3 is CSARGGRGNEQFF. The DNA for the CDR3 is TGCAGTGCCAGGGGCGGGAGGGGGAATGAGCAGTTCTTC. The rearrangement links TRBV20-1 to TRBJ2-1; 9 nucleotides align to TRBD2. CDR3 length: 13 amino acids. Losses at the gene ends were 6 bases for V and 7 bases for J; bases not matched to a gene: 7. Per germline, CDR1 DFQATT and CDR2 SNEGSKA (reference sequence).

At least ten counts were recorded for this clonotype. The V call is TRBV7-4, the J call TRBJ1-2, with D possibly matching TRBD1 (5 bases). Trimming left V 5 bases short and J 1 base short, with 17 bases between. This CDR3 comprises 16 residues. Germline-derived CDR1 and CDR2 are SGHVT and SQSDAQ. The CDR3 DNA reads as TGTGCCAGCAGCGTCCGGTCACAGGACCTTAACTATGGCTACACCTTC. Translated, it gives CASSVRSQDLNYGYTF.

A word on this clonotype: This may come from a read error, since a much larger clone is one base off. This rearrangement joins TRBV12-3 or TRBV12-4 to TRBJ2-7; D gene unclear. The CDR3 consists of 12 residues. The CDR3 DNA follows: TGTGGCAGCAGGTTATCCGTCCACGAGCAGTACTTC. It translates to CGSRLSVHEQYF.

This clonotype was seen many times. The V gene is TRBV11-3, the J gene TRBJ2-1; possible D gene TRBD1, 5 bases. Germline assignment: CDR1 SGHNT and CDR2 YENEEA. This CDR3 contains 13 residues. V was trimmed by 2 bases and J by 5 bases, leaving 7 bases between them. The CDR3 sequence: CASSLTRDNEQFF. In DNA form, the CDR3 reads TGTGCCAGCAGCTTAACCAGGGACAATGAGCAGTTCTTC.

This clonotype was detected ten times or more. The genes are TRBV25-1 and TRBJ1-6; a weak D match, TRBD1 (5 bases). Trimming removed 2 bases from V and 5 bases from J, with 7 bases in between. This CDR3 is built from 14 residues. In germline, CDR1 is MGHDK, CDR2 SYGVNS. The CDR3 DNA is TGTGCCAGCAGTGAAGGACATAATAATTCACCCCTCCACTTT. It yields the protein CASSEGHNNSPLHF. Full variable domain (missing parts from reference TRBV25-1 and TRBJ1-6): EADIYQTPRYLVIGTGKKITLECSQTMGHDKMYWYQQDPGMELHLIHYSYGVNSTEKGDLSSESTVSRIRTEHFPLTLESARPSHTSQYLCASSEGHNNSPLHFGNGTRLTVT.

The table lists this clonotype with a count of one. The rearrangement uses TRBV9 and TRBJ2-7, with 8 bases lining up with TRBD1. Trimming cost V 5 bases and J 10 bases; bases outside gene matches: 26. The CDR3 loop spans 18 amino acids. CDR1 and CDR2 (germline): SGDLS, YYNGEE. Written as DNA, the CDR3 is TGTGCCAGCAGTCCGAGACAGGGACAGGAGGGGAATCGTCAGCCCCAGTACTTC. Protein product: CASSPRQGQEGNRQPQYF.

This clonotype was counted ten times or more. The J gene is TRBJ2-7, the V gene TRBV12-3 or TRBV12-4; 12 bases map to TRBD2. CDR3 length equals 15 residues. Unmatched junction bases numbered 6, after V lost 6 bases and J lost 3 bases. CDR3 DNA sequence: TGTGCCAGCAGCCCGACTAGCGGGAGTGGCTACGAGCAGTACTTC. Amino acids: CASSPTSGSGYEQYF.

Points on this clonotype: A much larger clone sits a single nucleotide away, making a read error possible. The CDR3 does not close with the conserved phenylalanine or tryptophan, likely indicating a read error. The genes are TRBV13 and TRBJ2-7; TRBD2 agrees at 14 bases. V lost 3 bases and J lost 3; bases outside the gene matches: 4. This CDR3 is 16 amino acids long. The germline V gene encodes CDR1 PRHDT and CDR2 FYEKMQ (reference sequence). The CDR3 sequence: CASSFLTSGRVYEQYL. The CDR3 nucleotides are TGTGCCAGCAGCTTCCTGACTAGCGGGAGGGTCTACGAGCAGTACCTC.

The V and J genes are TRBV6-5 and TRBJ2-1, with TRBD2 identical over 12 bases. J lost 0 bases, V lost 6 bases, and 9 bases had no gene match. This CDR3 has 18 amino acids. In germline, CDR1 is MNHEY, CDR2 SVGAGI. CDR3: CASRAGRTSGNSYNEQFF. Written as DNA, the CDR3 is TGTGCCAGCAGGGCCGGGAGGACTAGCGGGAACTCCTACAATGAGCAGTTCTTC.

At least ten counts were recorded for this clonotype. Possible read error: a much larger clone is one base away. For the CDR3, the DNA is TGTGCCAGCAGCTTAGCTCCCGGGCCGACCTATGGCTACCCCTTC. It yields the protein CASSLAPGPTYGYPF. This chain uses TRBV7-8 with TRBJ1-2; no reliable D call. From germline, CDR1 is SGHVS and CDR2 FQNEAQ. The CDR3 runs to 15 residues.

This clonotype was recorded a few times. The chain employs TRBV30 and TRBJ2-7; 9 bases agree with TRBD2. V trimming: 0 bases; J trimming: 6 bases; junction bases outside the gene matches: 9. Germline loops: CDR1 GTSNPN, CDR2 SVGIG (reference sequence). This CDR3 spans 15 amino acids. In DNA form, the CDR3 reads TGTGCCTGGAGTGTACCCCTGGGGACTAGCCCCGAGCAGTACTTC. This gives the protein CAWSVPLGTSPEQYF.

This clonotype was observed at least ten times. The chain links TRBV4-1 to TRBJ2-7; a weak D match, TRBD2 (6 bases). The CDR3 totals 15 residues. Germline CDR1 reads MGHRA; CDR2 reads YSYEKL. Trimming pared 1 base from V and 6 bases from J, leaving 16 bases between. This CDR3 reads CASSQAIGTVSEQYF. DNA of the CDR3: TGCGCCAGCAGCCAAGCAATCGGGACTGTATCCGAGCAGTACTTC.

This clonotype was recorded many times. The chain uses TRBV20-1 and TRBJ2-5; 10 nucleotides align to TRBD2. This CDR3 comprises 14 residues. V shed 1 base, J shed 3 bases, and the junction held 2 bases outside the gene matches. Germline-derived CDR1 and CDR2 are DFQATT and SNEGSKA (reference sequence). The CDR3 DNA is TGCAGTGCTAGAGTAGCGGGAGGAAAAGAGACCCAGTACTTC. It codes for CSARVAGGKETQYF.

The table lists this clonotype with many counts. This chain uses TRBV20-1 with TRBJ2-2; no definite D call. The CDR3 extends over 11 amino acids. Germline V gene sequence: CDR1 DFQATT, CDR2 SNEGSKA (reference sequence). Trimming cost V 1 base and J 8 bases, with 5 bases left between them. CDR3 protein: CSARVLGELFF. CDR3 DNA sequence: TGCAGTGCTAGAGTATTAGGGGAGCTGTTTTTT.

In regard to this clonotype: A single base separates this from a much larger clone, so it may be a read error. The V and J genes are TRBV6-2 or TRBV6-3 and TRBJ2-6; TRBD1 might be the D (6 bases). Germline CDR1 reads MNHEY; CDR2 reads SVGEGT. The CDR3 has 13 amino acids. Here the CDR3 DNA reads TGTGCCAGCACCAGGGGTGGGGCCGACGTCCTGACTTTC. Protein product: CASTRGGADVLTF.

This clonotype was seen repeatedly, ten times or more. CDR3 coding DNA: TGCGCCAGCAGCTTGGCGGGCCGGCTGAACACCGGGGAGCTGTTTTTT. It codes for CASSLAGRLNTGELFF. This sequence joins TRBV5-1 and TRBJ2-2; D uncertain. From germline, CDR1 is SGHRS and CDR2 YFSETQ. The CDR3 is made up of 16 amino acids. Deletions cut 0 bases from V and 1 base from J, with 10 bases between.

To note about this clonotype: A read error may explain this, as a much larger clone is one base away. The DNA for the CDR3 is TGCGCCAGCAACGGTTGGGAGGATAGCAATCAGCCCCAGCATTTT. Protein sequence: CASNGWEDSNQPQHF. The chain combines TRBV4-1 with TRBJ1-5; D uncertain. The CDR3 has 15 amino acids. Per the germline V gene, CDR1 is MGHRA and CDR2 is YSYEKL. V lost 7 bases, J lost 0 bases, and 13 bases lay in between.

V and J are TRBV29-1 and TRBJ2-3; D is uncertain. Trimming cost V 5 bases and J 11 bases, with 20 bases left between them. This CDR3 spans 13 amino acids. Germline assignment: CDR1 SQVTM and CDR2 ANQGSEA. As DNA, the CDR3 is TGCAGCGTTAGTCAGTTCTCCTACAATGAGCAGTATTTT. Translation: CSVSQFSYNEQYF.

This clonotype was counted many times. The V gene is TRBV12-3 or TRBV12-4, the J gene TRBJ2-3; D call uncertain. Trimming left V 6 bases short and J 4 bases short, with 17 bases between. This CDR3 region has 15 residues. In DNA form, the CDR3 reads TGTGCCAGCAGAGGATGGGGTGAGTCGCCAGATACGCAGTATTTT. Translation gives CASRGWGESPDTQYF.

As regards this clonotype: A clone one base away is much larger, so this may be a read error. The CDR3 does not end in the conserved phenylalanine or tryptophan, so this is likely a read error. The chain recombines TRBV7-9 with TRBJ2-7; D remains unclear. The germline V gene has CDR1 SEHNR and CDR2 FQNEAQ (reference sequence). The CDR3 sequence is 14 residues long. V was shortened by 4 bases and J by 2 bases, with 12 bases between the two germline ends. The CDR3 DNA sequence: TGTGCCAGCAGCTCGCCCCGGGTCCCCTACGAGCAGTACCTC. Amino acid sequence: CASSSPRVPYEQYL.

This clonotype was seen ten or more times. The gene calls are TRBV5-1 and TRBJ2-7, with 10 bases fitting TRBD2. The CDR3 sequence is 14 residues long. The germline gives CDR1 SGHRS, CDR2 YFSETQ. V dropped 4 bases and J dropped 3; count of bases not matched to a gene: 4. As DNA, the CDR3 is TGCGCCAGCAGCGTTCCTAGCGGGAGCTACGAGCAGTACTTC. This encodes CASSVPSGSYEQYF.

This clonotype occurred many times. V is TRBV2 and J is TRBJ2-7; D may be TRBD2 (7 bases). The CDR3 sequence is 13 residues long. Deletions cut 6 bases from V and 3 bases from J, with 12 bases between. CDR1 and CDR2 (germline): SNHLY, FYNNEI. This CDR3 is CASRGRGNYEQYF. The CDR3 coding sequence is TGTGCCAGCAGAGGGAGGGGGAACTACGAGCAGTACTTC. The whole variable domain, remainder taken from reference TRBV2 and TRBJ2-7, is EPEVTQTPSHQVTQMGQEVILRCVPISNHLYFYWYRQILGQKVEFLVSFYNNEISEKSEIFDDQFSVERPDGSNFTLKIRSTKLEDSAMYFCASRGRGNYEQYFGPGTRLTVT.

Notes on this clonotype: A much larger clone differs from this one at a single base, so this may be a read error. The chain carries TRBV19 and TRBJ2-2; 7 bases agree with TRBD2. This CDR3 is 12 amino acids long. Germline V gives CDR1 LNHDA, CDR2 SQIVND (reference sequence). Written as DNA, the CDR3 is TGTGCCAGAAAGGGGCGGAGCGGGGAGCTGTCTTTT. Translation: CARKGRSGELSF.

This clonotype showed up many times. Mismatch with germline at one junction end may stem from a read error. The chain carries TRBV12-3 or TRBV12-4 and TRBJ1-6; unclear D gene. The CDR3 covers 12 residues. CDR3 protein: CASSFGSQFQIF. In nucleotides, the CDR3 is TGTGCCAGCAGTTTCGGCAGCCAATTTCAGATTTTT.

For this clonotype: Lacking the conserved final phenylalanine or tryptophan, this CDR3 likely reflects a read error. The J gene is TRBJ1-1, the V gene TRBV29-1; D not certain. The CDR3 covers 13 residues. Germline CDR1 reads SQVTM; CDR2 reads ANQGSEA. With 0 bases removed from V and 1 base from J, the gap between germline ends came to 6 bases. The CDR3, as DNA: TGCAGCGTTGAAGAAGTATCGAACACTGAAGCTTTCTCT. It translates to CSVEEVSNTEAFS.

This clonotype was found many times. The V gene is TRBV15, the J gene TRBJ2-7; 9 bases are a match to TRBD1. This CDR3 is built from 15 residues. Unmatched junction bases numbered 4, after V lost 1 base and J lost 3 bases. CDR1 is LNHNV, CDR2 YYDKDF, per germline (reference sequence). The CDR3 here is CATSRGTGENYEQYF. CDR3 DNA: TGTGCCACCAGCAGAGGGACAGGGGAAAACTACGAGCAGTACTTC. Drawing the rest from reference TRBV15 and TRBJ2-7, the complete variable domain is DAMVIQNPRYQVTQFGKPVTLSCSQTLNHNVMYWYQQKSSQAPKLLFHYYDKDFNNEADTPDNFQSRRPNTSFCFLDIRSPGLGDTAMYLCATSRGTGENYEQYFGPGTRLTVT.

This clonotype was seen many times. CDR3 loop: CASSLRTGADYGYTF. The CDR3 DNA is TGTGCCAGCAGTTTACGGACAGGGGCGGACTATGGCTACACCTTC. The rearrangement joins TRBV7-2 to TRBJ1-2; 9 bases fit TRBD1. With V trimmed by 6 bases and J by 3 bases, 8 bases remained unmatched. Germline lookup yields CDR1 SGHTA and CDR2 FQGNSA. The CDR3 has 15 amino acids. Combining the CDR3 with reference TRBV7-2 and TRBJ1-2 gives the whole variable domain GAGVSQSPSNKVTEKGKDVELRCDPISGHTALYWYRQSLGQGLEFLIYFQGNSAPDKSGLPSDRFSAERTGGSVSTLTIQRTQQEDSAVYLCASSLRTGADYGYTFGSGTRLTVV.

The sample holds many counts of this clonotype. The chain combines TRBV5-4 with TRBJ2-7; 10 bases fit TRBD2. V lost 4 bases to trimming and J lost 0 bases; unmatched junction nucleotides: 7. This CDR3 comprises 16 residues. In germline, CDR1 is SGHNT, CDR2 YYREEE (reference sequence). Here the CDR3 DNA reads TGTGCCAGCAGCCAAAGCGGGAGGGCTAGCTCCTACGAGCAGTACTTC. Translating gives CASSQSGRASSYEQYF.

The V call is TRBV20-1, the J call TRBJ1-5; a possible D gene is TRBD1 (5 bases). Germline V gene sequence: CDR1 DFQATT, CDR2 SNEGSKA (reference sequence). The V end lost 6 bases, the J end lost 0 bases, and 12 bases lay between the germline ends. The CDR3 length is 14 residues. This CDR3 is CSAPQGSSNQPQHF. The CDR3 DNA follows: TGCAGTGCCCCTCAGGGTTCTAGCAATCAGCCCCAGCATTTT.

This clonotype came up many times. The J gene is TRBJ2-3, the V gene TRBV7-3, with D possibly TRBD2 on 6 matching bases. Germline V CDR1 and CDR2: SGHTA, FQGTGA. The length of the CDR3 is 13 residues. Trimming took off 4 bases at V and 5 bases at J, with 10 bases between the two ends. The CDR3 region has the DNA TGTGCCAGCAGCTACGGGACTGGAGATACGCAGTATTTT. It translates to CASSYGTGDTQYF.